This T cell receptor beta chain derives from a study of a mutant IDH1 vaccine in newly diagnosed glioma. The wider study: Those enrolled had earlier been treated with radiotherapy, temozolomide, or both, mostly both.

Libraries were prepared by immunoSEQ multiplex PCR; TCRdb keeps only in-frame clonotypes and omits some of them. The sample gives roughly 26,000 clones, approximately 87% of which show up once; about a third is in the top ten. The time point denotes: week 35, safety follow-up. The study gave 300 ug of mutant IDH1 20-mer peptide per vaccine dose, with topical imiquimod. Trimming removed 4 bases from V and 10 bases from J; junction bases left unmatched: 9. Germline V gives CDR1 SGHNT, CDR2 YYREEE (reference sequence). CDR3 length: 13 residues. In the case of this clone: Its antigen is currently unknown.

The TCR originated in a man aged 25-40 years with glioma. This chain joins TRBV5-4 and TRBJ1-1; 8 bases line up with TRBD1. The source was PBMCs, collected from a glioma patient whose treatment included an IDH1 peptide vaccine. The CDR3 is CASSAGGTPGAFF. Written as DNA, the CDR3 is TGTGCCAGCAGCGCAGGGGGCACGCCCGGAGCTTTCTTT.